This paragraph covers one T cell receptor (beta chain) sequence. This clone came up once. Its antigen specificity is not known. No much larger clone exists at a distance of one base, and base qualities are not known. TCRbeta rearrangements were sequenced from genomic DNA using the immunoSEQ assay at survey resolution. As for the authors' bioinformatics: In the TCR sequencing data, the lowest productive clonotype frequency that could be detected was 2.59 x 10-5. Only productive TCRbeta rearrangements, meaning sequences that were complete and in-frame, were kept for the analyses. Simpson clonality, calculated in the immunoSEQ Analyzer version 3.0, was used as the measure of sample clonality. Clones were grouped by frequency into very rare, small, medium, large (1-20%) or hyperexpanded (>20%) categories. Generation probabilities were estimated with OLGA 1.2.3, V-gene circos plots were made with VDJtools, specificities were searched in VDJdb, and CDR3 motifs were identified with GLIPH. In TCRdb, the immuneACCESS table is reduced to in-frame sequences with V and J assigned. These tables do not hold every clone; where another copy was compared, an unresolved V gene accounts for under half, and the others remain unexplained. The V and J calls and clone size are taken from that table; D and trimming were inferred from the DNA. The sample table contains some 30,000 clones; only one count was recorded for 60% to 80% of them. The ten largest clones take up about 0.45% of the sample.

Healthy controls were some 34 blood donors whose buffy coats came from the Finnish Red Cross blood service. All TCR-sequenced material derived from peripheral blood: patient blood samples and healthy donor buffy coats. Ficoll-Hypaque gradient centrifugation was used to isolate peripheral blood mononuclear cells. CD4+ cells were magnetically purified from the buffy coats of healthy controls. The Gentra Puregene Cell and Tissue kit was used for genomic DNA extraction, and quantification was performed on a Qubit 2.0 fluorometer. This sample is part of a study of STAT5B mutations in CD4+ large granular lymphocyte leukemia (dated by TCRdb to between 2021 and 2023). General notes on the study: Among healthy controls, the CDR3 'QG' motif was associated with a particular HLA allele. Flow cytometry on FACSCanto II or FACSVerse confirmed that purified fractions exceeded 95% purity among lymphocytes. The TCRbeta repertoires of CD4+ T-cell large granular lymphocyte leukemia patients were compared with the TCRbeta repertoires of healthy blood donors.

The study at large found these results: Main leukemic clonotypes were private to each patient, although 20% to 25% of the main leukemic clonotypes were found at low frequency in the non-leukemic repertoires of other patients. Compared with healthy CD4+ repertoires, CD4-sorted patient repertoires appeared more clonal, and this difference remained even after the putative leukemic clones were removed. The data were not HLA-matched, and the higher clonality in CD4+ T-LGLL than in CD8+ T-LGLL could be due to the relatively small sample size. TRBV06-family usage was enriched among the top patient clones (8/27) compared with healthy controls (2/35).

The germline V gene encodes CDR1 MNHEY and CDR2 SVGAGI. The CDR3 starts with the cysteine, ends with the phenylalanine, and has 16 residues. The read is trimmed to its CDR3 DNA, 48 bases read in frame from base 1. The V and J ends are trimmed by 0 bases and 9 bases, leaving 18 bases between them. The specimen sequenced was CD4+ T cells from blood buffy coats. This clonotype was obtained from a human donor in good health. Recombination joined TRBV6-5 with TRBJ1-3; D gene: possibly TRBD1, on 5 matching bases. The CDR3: CASSYSSVAAQGTIYF. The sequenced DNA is TGTGCCAGCAGTTACTCTTCAGTAGCCGCCCAGGGCACCATATATTTT.